This is a list of T cell receptor beta chains from one sample in a study of TIL therapy for anti-PD-1-resistant metastatic lung cancer. Profiling relied on immunoSEQ multiplex PCR, and the TCRdb table lists in-frame clones only, not all of them. The table shows some 57,000 clones, with over 75% occurring only once. Sequencing was performed on blood, taken at baseline. The origin of the receptors is a person aged 25 to 80 with non-small cell lung cancer. The CDR3 runs from the conserved cysteine through the conserved F or W. The D gene is left open where the match is weak. For some rows the clone size is stated as once, few or many, or as a class when expanded; others skip it.

V	D	J	size	DNA	CDR3
TRBV2	TRBD2	TRBJ2-5	once	TGTGCCAGTCGGGAGGTGGAGGAGACCCAGTACTTC	CASREVEETQYF
TRBV6-5	NA	TRBJ1-1	NA	TGTGCCAGCAGCCGCAGGACGGTAATGACTGAAGCTTTCTTT	CASSRRTVMTEAFF
TRBV24-1	NA	TRBJ2-3	NA	TGTGCCACCAGTGATTTTTCTAGGCCGGGAGCGCCAGATACGCAGTATTTT	CATSDFSRPGAPDTQYF
TRBV7-3	NA	TRBJ2-5	NA	TGTGCCAGCAGCCCTAGGGGGGAAGAGACCCAGTACTTC	CASSPRGEETQYF
TRBV24-1	TRBD2	TRBJ2-3	NA	TGTGCCACCAGTGATTCCCCAGCGAGCGGGGGGATTACAGATACGCAGTATTTT	CATSDSPASGGITDTQYF
TRBV2	NA	TRBJ1-2	NA	TGTGCCAGCAGTGAGGGTTTCTCTAACTATGGCTACACCTTC	CASSEGFSNYGYTF
TRBV27	TRBD2	TRBJ2-1	NA	TGTGCCAGCAGTTCCATGAGACTAGCGGGAGTGGGGAATGAGCAGTTCTTC	CASSSMRLAGVGNEQFF
TRBV6-5	TRBD1	TRBJ2-3	NA	TGTGCCAGCAGTCAGTGGACAGGGCCCACAGATACGCAGTATTTT	CASSQWTGPTDTQYF
TRBV12-5	NA	TRBJ2-3	NA	TGTGCTAGTGGTTCCCAAGGGGGGCGCACAGATACGCAGTATTTT	CASGSQGGRTDTQYF
TRBV27	TRBD1	TRBJ2-7	once	TGTGCCAGCAGCAAAATCGACAGGGGGCGGATCGAGCAGTACTTC	CASSKIDRGRIEQYF
TRBV19	NA	TRBJ2-3	NA	TGTGCCAGTAGTATAGGGCAGCTTGCGCGGATCACAGATACGCAGTATTTT	CASSIGQLARITDTQYF
TRBV11-2	TRBD1	TRBJ2-6	NA	TGTGCCAGCAGCTCCATCAGGGGGACAGGGGGCACTGGGGCCAACGTCCTGACTTTC	CASSSIRGTGGTGANVLTF
TRBV19	NA	TRBJ2-1	NA	TGTGCCAGTAGTATGCCGAGAACGGGGCCCTCCTACAATGAGCAGTTCTTC	CASSMPRTGPSYNEQFF
TRBV5-1	NA	TRBJ2-1	NA	TGCGCCAGCGGGGCTGGCTTATATAGCTCCTACAATGAGCAGTTCTTC	CASGAGLYSSYNEQFF
TRBV27	NA	TRBJ2-2	NA	TGTGCCAGCAGTTTAGGATTCACCGGGGAGCTGTTTTTT	CASSLGFTGELFF
TRBV5-1	TRBD2	TRBJ2-1	NA	TGCGCCAGCAGGGAGACTAGCATGGTCTACAATGAGCAGTTCTTC	CASRETSMVYNEQFF
TRBV5-6	NA	TRBJ2-7	NA	TGTGCCAGCAGTCCTGGGGGGTACTACGAGCAGTACTTC	CASSPGGYYEQYF
TRBV24-1	TRBD2	TRBJ2-1	NA	TGTGCCACCAGTCACTCGGGGACTAGCGGGAGTTCTGAGTACAATGAGCAGTTCTTC	CATSHSGTSGSSEYNEQFF
TRBV7-3	NA	TRBJ2-2	few	TGTGCCAGCAGCCCCCGCGGGGGGACAGCGAACACCGGGGAGCTGTTTTTT	CASSPRGGTANTGELFF
TRBV7-3	NA	TRBJ2-6	NA	TGTGCCAGCAGCCCCTCAGGGCGGGTCTCTGGGGCCAACGTCCTGACTTTC	CASSPSGRVSGANVLTF
TRBV5-5	NA	TRBJ1-3	NA	TGTGCCAGCAGCCTTCAGGGGTCCGGAAACACCATATATTTT	CASSLQGSGNTIYF
TRBV19	TRBD2	TRBJ2-2	NA	TGTGCCAGTAGGACGCTAGCGGGAGGGGTATTCCGACCCGGGGAGCTGTTTTTT	CASRTLAGGVFRPGELFF
TRBV4-1	NA	TRBJ2-7	few	TGCGCCAGCAGCCGGACTGCGGAAAGAGACTACGAGCAGTACTTC	CASSRTAERDYEQYF
TRBV18	NA	TRBJ1-4	NA	TGTGCCAGCTCACTACCGCCCCCGGGAAAACTGTTTTTT	CASSLPPPGKLFF
TRBV5-5	NA	TRBJ2-1	once	TGTGCCAGCAGCCACCGTCCGGGTGAGCAGTTCTTC	CASSHRPGEQFF
TRBV7-8	TRBD1	TRBJ2-3	NA	TGTGCCAGCAGCTTAGCTTGGGACAGGGGTTCAGATACGCAGTATTTT	CASSLAWDRGSDTQYF
TRBV7-2	NA	TRBJ1-4	once	TGTGCCAGCAGCTTAGTGCTTCCGATCCGAAAAGATGAAAAACTGTTTTTT	CASSLVLPIRKDEKLFF
TRBV3-1/TRBV3-2	TRBD2	TRBJ2-7	NA	TGTGCCAGCAGCCTCAAACTAGCGGGAGGGGGCTACGAGCAGTACTTC	CASSLKLAGGGYEQYF
TRBV11-2	NA	TRBJ2-2	NA	TGTGCCAGCAACCCCGTCGGCGCGAGGAACACCGGGGAGCTGTTTTTT	CASNPVGARNTGELFF
TRBV6-5	NA	TRBJ1-3	NA	TGTGCCAGCAGTACGACAGCGCACTCTGGAAACACCATATATTTT	CASSTTAHSGNTIYF
TRBV28	NA	TRBJ1-1	NA	TGTGCCAGCAGTCCGCGGACAGATCTTAACACTGAAGCTTTCTTT	CASSPRTDLNTEAFF
TRBV15	TRBD2	TRBJ2-7	NA	TGTGCCACCCGAGAAGCGGGGAAGGGGCAGTACTTC	CATREAGKGQYF
TRBV3-1/TRBV3-2	NA	TRBJ2-2	NA	TGTGCCAGCAGCCAAGAGACAGGACTAAACACCGGGGAGCTGTTTTTT	CASSQETGLNTGELFF
TRBV4-1	TRBD1	TRBJ1-4	few	TGCGCCAGCAGCCAGGATTACAGGGGGACAGGCAATGTAGCTAATGAAAAACTGTTTTTT	CASSQDYRGTGNVANEKLFF
TRBV7-3	TRBD2	TRBJ2-1	NA	TGTGCCAGCAGCTTAATACCAGCGGGGGGAAATGAGCAGTTCTTC	CASSLIPAGGNEQFF
TRBV3-1/TRBV3-2	NA	TRBJ1-1	few	TGTGCCAGCAGCCAAGAGCTCCGATTGGAATCGGCTTTCTTT	CASSQELRLESAFF
TRBV18	NA	TRBJ1-4	once	TGTGCCAGCTCACCAAAGTGGGGGGTAAATGAAAAACTGTTTTTT	CASSPKWGVNEKLFF
TRBV21-1	NA	TRBJ1-4	NA	TGTGCCAGCACCCCTCACCGGGACAGGGTAAATGAAAAACTGTTTTTT	CASTPHRDRVNEKLFF
TRBV19	TRBD1	TRBJ1-2	NA	TGTGCCAGTAGTAATCCGAAGGAGGGGGCGCCGGGCTATGGCTACACCTTC	CASSNPKEGAPGYGYTF
TRBV10-3	TRBD2	TRBJ2-2	NA	TGTGCCATCAGTGAGATGGGACTAGCGGGGGGAGTGCGGACCGGGGAGCTGTTTTTT	CAISEMGLAGGVRTGELFF
TRBV29-1	NA	TRBJ2-6	NA	TGCAGCGCCCGAAGCTCTGGGGCCAACGTCCTGACTTTC	CSARSSGANVLTF
TRBV29-1	TRBD1	TRBJ2-1	NA	TGCAGCGTTGGGCTCGGGACAGGGACGAATGAGCAGTTCTTC	CSVGLGTGTNEQFF
TRBV6-5	NA	TRBJ2-1	NA	TGTGCCAGCAGTTACGCGAATGAGCAGTTCTTC	CASSYANEQFF
TRBV27	NA	TRBJ2-3	NA	TGTGCCAGCAGTCGCGAACGGGACTTCCATCCGCAGTATTTT	CASSRERDFHPQYF
TRBV4-1	TRBD2	TRBJ2-1	NA	TGCGCCAGCAGCCAAGGCGGGAGGGTTATGGATGAGCAGTTCTTC	CASSQGGRVMDEQFF
TRBV6-5	TRBD1	TRBJ1-1	NA	TGTGCCAGCAAGCAGGGGGCAGGCACTGAAGCTTTCTTT	CASKQGAGTEAFF
TRBV10-1	NA	TRBJ2-7	NA	TGCGCCAGCAGTGAGGGAATTGAGCAGTACTTC	CASSEGIEQYF
TRBV5-1	TRBD2	TRBJ2-3	NA	TGCGCCAGCACCCCAACTAGCGGGAGAACCTTCACAGATACGCAGTATTTT	CASTPTSGRTFTDTQYF
TRBV19	NA	TRBJ1-1	NA	TGTGCCAGTAGAAAGCGGGCGGGCACTGAAGCTTTCTTT	CASRKRAGTEAFF
TRBV5-1	TRBD2	TRBJ2-5	NA	TGCGCCAGCAGCCCAAGCGGGGCCCAAGAGACCCAGTACTTC	CASSPSGAQETQYF
TRBV28	NA	TRBJ1-4	NA	TGTGCCAGCAGTTTAGGCAGGCGAAATGAAAAACTGTTTTTT	CASSLGRRNEKLFF
TRBV24-1	TRBD1	TRBJ1-2	NA	TGTGCCACCAGTGCCGGGACAGGGGTTGGCTACACCTTC	CATSAGTGVGYTF
TRBV11-3	NA	TRBJ2-7	NA	TGTGCCAGCAGCTTAGGCCGGGACAACTCCTACGAGCAGTACTTC	CASSLGRDNSYEQYF
TRBV4-1	NA	TRBJ1-1	NA	TGCGCCAGCAGCCCGCGGGAGGTGAACACTGAAGCTTTCTTT	CASSPREVNTEAFF